The rows below give T cell receptor beta chains drawn from one sample of a study of cytomegalovirus exposure and HLA in healthy donors. The assay was immunoSEQ multiplex PCR, and TCRdb's table has in-frame clones only and misses some. This table lists more than 130,000 clones. Sequenced: PBMCs. These receptor sequences come from a man aged 35 to 55 in good health and CMV-seronegative. Each CDR3 is given with its conserved first and last residue. D genes are given only for firm matches.

TRBJ1-6	TRBD1	TRBV25-1	TGTGCCAGCAGTGGACAGGGGGCGATTTCACCCCTCCACTTT	CASSGQGAISPLHF
TRBJ2-1	.	TRBV15	TGTGCCACCAGCAGTGATGCTAGCGAAGACAATGAGCAGTTCTTC	CATSSDASEDNEQFF
TRBJ2-7	.	TRBV4-3	TGCGCCAGCAGCCAAGATGAGATCGGAGGTTACGAGCAGTACTTC	CASSQDEIGGYEQYF
TRBJ2-5	TRBD1	TRBV25-1	TGTGCCAGCAGTGAAGGTAACAGGGGGCTTGAGACCCAGTACTTC	CASSEGNRGLETQYF
TRBJ2-7	.	TRBV4-1	TGCGCCAGCAGCCAAGGAGTACCTTCCTACGAGCAGTACTTC	CASSQGVPSYEQYF
TRBJ1-5	TRBD1	TRBV5-1	TGCGCCAGCAGCCCTGGTGGCAGGGGGGCCAATCAGCCCCAGCATTTT	CASSPGGRGANQPQHF
TRBJ1-6	TRBD1	TRBV6-5	TGTGCCAGCAGCCGCCGACAGGGTCAATCACCCCTCCACTTT	CASSRRQGQSPLHF
TRBJ2-5	TRBD2	TRBV5-1	TGCGCCAGCAGCCCCCCACTAGCGGGGGGTTCACAAGAGACCCAGTACTTC	CASSPPLAGGSQETQYF
TRBJ2-1	TRBD1	TRBV28	TGTGCCAGCAGATTACAGGGGGCGAAAGGGGATGAGCAGTTCTTC	CASRLQGAKGDEQFF
TRBJ1-4	.	TRBV5-6	TGTGCCAGCAGCTTTTGGCAGGGGAGGGAACTGTTTTTT	CASSFWQGRELFF